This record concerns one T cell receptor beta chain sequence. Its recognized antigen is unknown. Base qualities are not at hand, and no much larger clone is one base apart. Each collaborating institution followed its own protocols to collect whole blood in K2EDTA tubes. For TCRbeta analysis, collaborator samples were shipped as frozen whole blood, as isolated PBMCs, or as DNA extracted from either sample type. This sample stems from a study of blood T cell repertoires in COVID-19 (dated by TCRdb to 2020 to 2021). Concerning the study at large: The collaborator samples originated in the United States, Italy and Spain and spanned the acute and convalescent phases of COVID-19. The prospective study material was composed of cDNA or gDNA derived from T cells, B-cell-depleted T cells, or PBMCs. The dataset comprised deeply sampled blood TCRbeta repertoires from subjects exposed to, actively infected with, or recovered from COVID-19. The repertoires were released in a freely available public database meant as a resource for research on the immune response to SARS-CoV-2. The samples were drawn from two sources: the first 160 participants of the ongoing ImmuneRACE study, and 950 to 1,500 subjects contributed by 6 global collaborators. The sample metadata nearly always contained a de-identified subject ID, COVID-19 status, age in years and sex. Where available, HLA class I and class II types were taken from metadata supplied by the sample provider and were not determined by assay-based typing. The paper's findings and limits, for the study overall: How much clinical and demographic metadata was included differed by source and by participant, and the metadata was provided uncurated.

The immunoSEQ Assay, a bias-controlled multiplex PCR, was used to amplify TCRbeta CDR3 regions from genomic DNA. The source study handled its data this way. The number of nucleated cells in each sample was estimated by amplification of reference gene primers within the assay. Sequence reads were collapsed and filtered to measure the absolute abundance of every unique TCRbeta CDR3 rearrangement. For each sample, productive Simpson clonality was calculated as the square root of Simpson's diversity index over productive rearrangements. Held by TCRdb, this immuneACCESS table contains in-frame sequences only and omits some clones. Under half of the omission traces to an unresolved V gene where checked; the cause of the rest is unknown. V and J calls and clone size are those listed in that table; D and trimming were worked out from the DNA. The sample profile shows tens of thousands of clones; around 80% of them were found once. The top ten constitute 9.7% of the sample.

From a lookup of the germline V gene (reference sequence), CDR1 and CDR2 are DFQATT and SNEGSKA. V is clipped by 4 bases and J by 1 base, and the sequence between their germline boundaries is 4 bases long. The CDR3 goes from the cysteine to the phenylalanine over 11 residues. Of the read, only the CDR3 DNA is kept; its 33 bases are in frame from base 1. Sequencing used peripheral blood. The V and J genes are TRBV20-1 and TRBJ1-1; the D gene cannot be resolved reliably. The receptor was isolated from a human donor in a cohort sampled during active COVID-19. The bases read TGCAGTGCTAAACAGAACACTGAAGCTTTCTTT. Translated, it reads CSAKQNTEAFF.